These 18 T cell receptor beta chains were sequenced from one sample in a study of T cells after yellow fever vaccination (dated by TCRdb to about 2019). The library was produced with 5' RACE. Sequenced using an Illumina HiSeq 2500. TCRdb cleaned the public reads at Q25 with fastp, built clones with MiXCR and kept in-frame beta chains. Rows are combined by CDR3 protein, so each entry shows the most common genes and DNA. Within this sample are about 340,000 distinct CDR3 sequences, with approximately 9% of them counted one time only. Approximately 19% of the sample is in the top ten clones. Taken with the paper, the label for treatment or condition translates to: live attenuated yellow fever vaccine strain. The sample here was PBMCs, taken on the day of the first yellow fever vaccination. These receptors were collected from a man younger than 35 who received the YFV17D yellow fever vaccine.

The table lists this clonotype with a few counts. The chain couples TRBV7-8 to TRBJ2-2, with 7 bases identical to TRBD1. Trimming cost V 7 bases and J 7 bases; bases outside gene matches: 9. The CDR3 is 14 amino acids. The germline V gene encodes CDR1 SGHVS and CDR2 FQNEAQ. The CDR3 region is CASMGTALSGELFF. The CDR3 nucleotides are TGTGCCAGCATGGGGACAGCCCTTAGCGGGGAGCTGTTTTTT.

This clonotype was picked up a small number of times. This chain uses TRBV6-5 with TRBJ2-5, with D uncertain. The V end lost 6 bases, the J end lost 5 bases, and 10 bases lay between the germline ends. Germline CDR1 is MNHEY and CDR2 is SVGAGI. The CDR3 runs 12 residues. CDR3 nucleotides: TGTGCCAGCAGGGGTTCTGGTGAGACCCAGTACTTC. It encodes CASRGSGETQYF.

This chain joins TRBV24-1 and TRBJ2-1; D call uncertain. V lost 0 bases to trimming and J lost 8 bases, with 16 bases between them. The germline CDR1 and CDR2 sequences are KGHDR and SFDVKD. This CDR3 has 16 amino acids. The CDR3 nucleotides read TGTGCCACCAGTGATTTGCGGGTAGACCGAGTTGATGAGCAGTTCTTC. Protein product: CATSDLRVDRVDEQFF.

The gene calls are TRBV7-2 and TRBJ2-3; D not certain. The CDR3 extends over 13 amino acids. Germline-derived CDR1 and CDR2 are SGHTA and FQGNSA. Trimming pared 5 bases from V and 6 bases from J, leaving 12 bases between. The CDR3 protein is CASSPQNSDTQYF. CDR3 DNA sequence: TGTGCCAGCAGCCCACAGAACTCGGATACGCAGTATTTT.

The table lists this clonotype with a few counts. CDR3 coding DNA: TGTGCCATCAGTGAACGGTTCCAAGAGACCCAGTACTTC. Amino acid sequence: CAISERFQETQYF. This sequence joins TRBV10-3 and TRBJ2-5; D is ambiguous. CDR3 length: 13 amino acids. Trimming cost V 3 bases and J 1 base, with 6 bases left between them. Germline V lookup: CDR1 ENHRY, CDR2 SYGVKD.

In its sample, this clonotype was seen a few times. The genes are TRBV7-2 and TRBJ2-2, with D perhaps TRBD1 (5 bases). Germline V CDR1 and CDR2: SGHTA, FQGNSA. The CDR3 extends over 13 amino acids. V lost 6 bases to trimming and J lost 5 bases, with 10 bases between them. CDR3 in DNA: TGTGCCAGCAGACCACAGGTTACCGGGGAGCTGTTTTTT. Translated, it gives CASRPQVTGELFF.

In this sample, this clonotype turned up a few times. The chain links TRBV11-2 to TRBJ2-5; 11 bases line up with TRBD2. The J segment lost 3 bases and the V segment lost 2 bases, leaving 5 bases of the junction unmatched. The CDR3 has 16 amino acids. Germline values: CDR1 SGHAT, CDR2 FQNNGV. The CDR3 region is CASSLPALAGEETQYF. The CDR3 region has the DNA TGTGCCAGCAGCTTACCCGCACTAGCGGGGGAAGAGACCCAGTACTTC. The full variable domain, completed using reference TRBV11-2 and TRBJ2-5, is EAGVAQSPRYKIIEKRQSVAFWCNPISGHATLYWYQQILGQGPKLLIQFQNNGVVDDSQLPKDRFSAERLKGVDSTLKIQPAKLEDSAVYLCASSLPALAGEETQYFGPGTRLLVL.

The rearrangement links TRBV5-6 to TRBJ2-5; TRBD2 might be the D (5 bases). Trimming took 4 bases from V and 5 from J, leaving 15 bases between them. The CDR3 is 14 amino acids. Per the germline V gene, CDR1 is SGHDT and CDR2 is YYEEEE. CDR3 nucleotide sequence: TGTGCCAGCAGCATCGAGGGTTTTAGGGAGACCCAGTACTTC. Protein sequence: CASSIEGFRETQYF.

The chain carries TRBV5-1 and TRBJ2-7; perhaps D is TRBD1 or TRBD2 (5 bases each). CDR1 and CDR2 (germline): SGHRS, YFSETQ. V gave up 1 base and J gave up 0 bases, with 17 bases separating them. This CDR3 spans 17 amino acids. Written as DNA, the CDR3 is TGCGCCAGCAGCTTGACGCCAGCCTGGGGGAGCTCCTACGAGCAGTACTTC. Translated, it gives CASSLTPAWGSSYEQYF.

This chain joins TRBV12-3 or TRBV12-4 and TRBJ2-3, with 9 nucleotides matching TRBD2. This CDR3 is built from 14 residues. The trim removed 6 bases at V and 4 bases at J, leaving 5 bases unmatched. CDR3 DNA sequence: TGTGCCAGCAGGGGGCGGGGGGGCCCAGATACGCAGTATTTT. Translating gives CASRGRGGPDTQYF.

The chain links TRBV15 to TRBJ1-3; D is undetermined. The CDR3 runs to 14 residues. Trimming took off 5 bases at V and 2 bases at J, with 10 bases between the two ends. Germline-derived CDR1 and CDR2 are LNHNV and YYDKDF (reference sequence). CDR3 coding DNA: TGTGCCACCAGCGGGCGCGGGGCTGGAAACACCATATATTTT. This translates into CATSGRGAGNTIYF.

This clonotype was seen more than once but under ten times. V and J are TRBV7-9 and TRBJ1-2; D is ambiguous. Trimming shortened V by 0 bases and J by 5 bases, and 10 bases separated the two germline ends. Germline CDR1 is SEHNR and CDR2 is FQNEAQ (reference sequence). This CDR3 has 14 residues. In nucleotides, the CDR3 is TGTGCCAGCAGCTTAGCCCCACAAGGATATGGCTACACCTTC. This codes for CASSLAPQGYGYTF.

This clonotype came up many times. The chain employs TRBV6-1 and TRBJ1-4, with a weak D call TRBD1 (6 bases). The CDR3 is 16 residues long. Trimming pared 6 bases from V and 7 bases from J, leaving 21 bases between. Germline loops: CDR1 MNHNS, CDR2 SASEGT. CDR3 sequence: CASSRDRPRLGEKLFF. CDR3 nucleotides: TGTGCCAGCAGCCGCGACAGGCCCAGACTCGGTGAAAAACTGTTTTTT.

There are a few counts of this clonotype. This sequence joins TRBV20-1 and TRBJ2-6; D possibly corresponds to TRBD2 (5 bases). This CDR3 comprises 15 residues. V dropped 6 bases and J dropped 1 base, with 13 bases sitting between them. The V gene's germline CDR1 is DFQATT and CDR2 SNEGSKA (reference sequence). CDR3: CSAPAVKSGANVLTF. The CDR3, as DNA: TGCAGTGCCCCAGCGGTTAAATCTGGGGCCAACGTCCTGACTTTC.

This clonotype was recorded many times. V and J are TRBV2 and TRBJ2-5; the D is unclear. Germline CDR1 SNHLY, CDR2 FYNNEI. The length of the CDR3 is 13 residues. The ends were cut back, 3 bases at V and 1 base at J, with 6 bases in the middle. CDR3 in amino acids: CASSERRQETQYF. CDR3 bases: TGTGCCAGCAGTGAGAGACGCCAAGAGACCCAGTACTTC. Variable domain in full (rest from reference TRBV2 and TRBJ2-5): EPEVTQTPSHQVTQMGQEVILRCVPISNHLYFYWYRQILGQKVEFLVSFYNNEISEKSEIFDDQFSVERPDGSNFTLKIRSTKLEDSAMYFCASSERRQETQYFGPGTRLLVL.

J is TRBJ1-2 and V is TRBV18, with 10 bases identical to TRBD1. V lost 2 bases, J lost 10 bases, and 4 bases stayed unmatched. Germline V gene lookup returns CDR1 KGHSH and CDR2 LQKENI. This CDR3 has 13 residues. Written as DNA, the CDR3 is TGTGCCAGCTCACCAAGACAGGGGGCGGACTACACCTTC. Protein product: CASSPRQGADYTF.

This clonotype turned up a few times. The rearrangement joins TRBV4-3 to TRBJ2-7, with D possibly matching TRBD2 (5 bases). This CDR3 is built from 15 residues. Germline V gene data show CDR1 as LGHNA and CDR2 as YSLEER. Deletions cut 0 bases from V and 2 bases from J, with 11 bases between. CDR3 coding DNA: TGCGCCAGCAGCCAAGATTGGCTAGCCGCCTACGAGCAGTACTTC. It yields the protein CASSQDWLAAYEQYF.

V and J are TRBV10-3 and TRBJ1-2; 12 bases map to TRBD1. The V segment lost 7 bases and the J segment 7 bases; nucleotides outside the gene matches: 13. The length of the CDR3 is 16 residues. The V gene's germline CDR1 is ENHRY and CDR2 SYGVKD. The CDR3 loop is CAITRDPGQGAGGYTF. DNA for the CDR3: TGTGCCATCACGAGGGATCCGGGACAGGGGGCTGGTGGCTACACCTTC.